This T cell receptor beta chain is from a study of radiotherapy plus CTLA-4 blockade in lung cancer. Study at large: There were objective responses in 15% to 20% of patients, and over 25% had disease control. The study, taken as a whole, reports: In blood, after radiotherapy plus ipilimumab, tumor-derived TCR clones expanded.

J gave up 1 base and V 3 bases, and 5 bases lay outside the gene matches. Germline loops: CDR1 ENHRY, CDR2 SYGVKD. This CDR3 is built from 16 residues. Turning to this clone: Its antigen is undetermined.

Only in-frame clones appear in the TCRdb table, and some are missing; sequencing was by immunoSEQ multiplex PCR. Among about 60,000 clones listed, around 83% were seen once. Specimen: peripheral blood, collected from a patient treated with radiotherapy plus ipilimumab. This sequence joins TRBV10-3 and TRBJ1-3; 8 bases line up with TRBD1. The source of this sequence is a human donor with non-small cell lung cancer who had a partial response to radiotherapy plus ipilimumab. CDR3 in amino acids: CAISESGTGSGNTIYF. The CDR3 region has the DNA TGTGCCATCAGTGAATCCGGGACAGGATCTGGAAACACCATATATTTT.